This is a list of T cell receptor beta chains from one sample in a study of OX40 agonist ivuxolimab in advanced cancers. TCRdb keeps only in-frame clones here, not all; method: immunoSEQ multiplex PCR. This repertoire shows about 50,000 clones, 80% found once; its top ten account for around 4.2%. Sample: CD4+ or CD8+ T cells sorted from blood, taken in a trial of the OX40 agonist ivuxolimab. The receptor set was obtained from an adult with an advanced solid tumor such as melanoma, head and neck, liver or kidney cancer. The CDR3 runs from the conserved cysteine through the conserved F or W. Each record gives: CDR3 length, J gene, V gene, D gene, clone size, CDR3 DNA, CDR3 protein. The D gene is left open where the match is weak. Clone size is not always given. Where it is, it says once, few, many or a class for expanded clones.

15,TRBJ2-2,TRBV10-2,.,.,TGCGCCAGCAGAGCCGCGAGAGCCGGCACCGGGGAGCTGTTTTTT,CASRAARAGTGELFF
16,TRBJ1-3,TRBV11-1,.,.,TGTGCCAGCAGCTTAGAGAAGCGCGCGTCAGGAAACACCATATATTTT,CASSLEKRASGNTIYF
12,TRBJ1-1,TRBV19,.,.,TGTGCCAGTAGTATTGGACGGACTGAAGCTTTCTTT,CASSIGRTEAFF
14,TRBJ1-4,TRBV19,.,.,TGTGCCAGTAACTTGATGGCGGTTCCCGAAAAACTGTTTTTT,CASNLMAVPEKLFF
15,TRBJ2-1,TRBV18,.,medium-sized,TGTGCCAGCTCACCACTCCCCGGCTCGTACAATGAGCAGTTCTTC,CASSPLPGSYNEQFF
14,TRBJ2-5,TRBV6-6,TRBD2,.,TGTGCCAGCAGAACCGGGACTACTCAAGAGACCCAGTACTTC,CASRTGTTQETQYF
13,TRBJ2-3,TRBV6-5,.,few,TGTGCCAGCAGACCGACCTACACAGATACGCAGTATTTT,CASRPTYTDTQYF
13,TRBJ1-4,TRBV5-8,TRBD1,.,TGTGCCAGCTGGGACAGACCTAATGAAAAACTGTTTTTT,CASWDRPNEKLFF
16,TRBJ2-5,TRBV5-1,.,.,TGCGCCAGCAGCCCGCTAGGGGGCGGGGGAGAAGAGACCCAGTACTTC,CASSPLGGGGEETQYF
14,TRBJ1-1,TRBV6-6,.,.,TGTGCCAGCAGTCTGGACACAGTGAACACTGAAGCTTTCTTT,CASSLDTVNTEAFF
13,TRBJ2-7,TRBV30,.,.,TGTGCCTGGAAAGGGATGAGCCACTACGAGCAGTACTTC,CAWKGMSHYEQYF
18,TRBJ2-2,TRBV27,.,.,TGTGCCAGCAGTTTTGTCGGGCCCCGCACAGGGCTCGTCGGGGAGCTGTTTTTT,CASSFVGPRTGLVGELFF
15,TRBJ1-3,TRBV10-3,.,.,TGTGCCATCAGCCCGACAGGTGACTCTGGAAACACCATATATTTT,CAISPTGDSGNTIYF
13,TRBJ1-5,TRBV29-1,.,once,TGCAGCGTTGTGGCAGGGGGCAATCAGCCCCAGCATTTT,CSVVAGGNQPQHF
15,TRBJ2-5,TRBV5-1,.,.,TGCGCCAGCAGCTCTGGACTCAGAGGGGCCGAGACCCAGTACTTC,CASSSGLRGAETQYF
13,TRBJ1-1,TRBV7-3,.,.,TGTGCCAGCAGCACCGGACCGAACACTGAAGCTTTCTTT,CASSTGPNTEAFF
14,TRBJ2-7,TRBV2,.,few,TGTGCCAGCAGTGAAACAGTCCTCTCCTACGAGCAGTACTTC,CASSETVLSYEQYF
13,TRBJ2-2,TRBV28,TRBD1,once,TGTGCCAGCAGGGGACAGGGTACCGGGGAGCTGTTTTTT,CASRGQGTGELFF
18,TRBJ2-3,TRBV5-4,TRBD2,once,TGTGCCAGCAGCTTGGCGAGGGTGCGGGGGGGCCAGGCAGATACGCAGTATTTT,CASSLARVRGGQADTQYF
14,TRBJ2-7,TRBV5-4,.,.,TGTGCCAGCAGCTTAAGGGACACGGAATACGAGCAGTACTTC,CASSLRDTEYEQYF
16,TRBJ2-1,TRBV19,TRBD2,.,TGTGCCAGCATCGAGCGGGGGACGAGCTCCTACAATGAGCAGTTCTTC,CASIERGTSSYNEQFF
16,TRBJ2-6,TRBV14,.,.,TGTGCCAGCAGCCAAGATAGGGCCTCTGGGGCCAACGTCCTGACTTTC,CASSQDRASGANVLTF
14,TRBJ1-4,TRBV7-9,.,.,TGTGCCAGCTCAGAGGGTGCAACTAATGAAAAACTGTTTTTT,CASSEGATNEKLFF
16,TRBJ2-3,TRBV28,.,few,TGTGCCAGCAGCCGGGATAACAGCGCCTCGGGGGATACGCAGTATTTT,CASSRDNSASGDTQYF
19,TRBJ1-2,TRBV9,TRBD1,.,TGTGCCAGCAGCGCCGGCCCCGGGACAGGCCGCTTAGTAAACTATGGCTACACCTTC,CASSAGPGTGRLVNYGYTF
20,TRBJ2-4,TRBV19,.,.,TGTGCCAGTAGTATCGTGGGGGACACCCGTGCTGATCTAGCCAAAAACATTCAGTACTTC,CASSIVGDTRADLAKNIQYF
14,TRBJ2-2,TRBV2,.,.,TGTGCCAGCAAAGACGGGGCGAGCACCGGGGAGCTGTTTTTT,CASKDGASTGELFF
15,TRBJ2-3,TRBV7-8,.,.,TGTGCCAGCAGCTTAGAAAGAGTCAGCACAGATACGCAGTATTTT,CASSLERVSTDTQYF
15,TRBJ1-1,TRBV5-1,.,.,TGCGCCAGCAGCCCACGACAGCAAGAAAACACTGAAGCTTTCTTT,CASSPRQQENTEAFF
17,TRBJ2-2,TRBV7-6,.,.,TGTGCCAGCAGCCCCGCGGTTCTGGGCCGGTACACCGGGGAGCTGTTTTTT,CASSPAVLGRYTGELFF
13,TRBJ2-5,TRBV9,TRBD1,.,TGTGCCAGCAGCGGGGGACAGGAAGAGACCCAGTACTTC,CASSGGQEETQYF
12,TRBJ2-7,TRBV6-5,.,.,TGTGCCAGCAGTTGGACTGGCTACGAGCAGTACTTC,CASSWTGYEQYF
13,TRBJ2-5,TRBV6-6,.,.,TGTGCCAGCAGCCTTACGTCGGGGGAGACCCAGTACTTC,CASSLTSGETQYF
16,TRBJ2-1,TRBV7-3,.,.,TGTGCCAGCAGCTTAACTGGGGGGAGCTCCTACAATGAGCAGTTCTTC,CASSLTGGSSYNEQFF
13,TRBJ2-1,TRBV11-3,.,.,TGTGCCAGCAGCTTAATTGGTAGAAATGAGCAGTTCTTC,CASSLIGRNEQFF
14,TRBJ1-1,TRBV10-3,.,.,TGTGCCATCACCCCGTCCCCCCCGGGCACTGAAGCTTTCTTT,CAITPSPPGTEAFF
14,TRBJ2-3,TRBV7-2,.,.,TGTGCCAGCAGCTTCAGGGGGGTCACAGATACGCAGTATTTT,CASSFRGVTDTQYF
12,TRBJ1-1,TRBV7-9,.,.,TGTGCCAGCAGCTTAGTGACAGATGAAGCTTTCTTT,CASSLVTDEAFF
13,TRBJ1-1,TRBV10-2,TRBD1,.,TGCGCCAGCAGTACTCAGGGGGTCACTGAAGCTTTCTTT,CASSTQGVTEAFF
13,TRBJ1-1,TRBV7-9,.,.,TGTGCCAGCTTGTGGACAGTCAACACTGAAGCTTTCTTT,CASLWTVNTEAFF
13,TRBJ1-6,TRBV5-5,.,.,TGTGCCAGCCTCGCAGGGGCGGAATCACCCCTCCACTTT,CASLAGAESPLHF
14,TRBJ2-2,TRBV7-9,.,.,TGTGCCAGCAGCTTAAGGCTAAACACCGGGGAGCTGTTTTTT,CASSLRLNTGELFF
16,TRBJ2-2,TRBV9,TRBD2,.,TGTGCCAGCAGCGAGTACTTAGCGGGAGCCACCGGGGAGCTGTTTTTT,CASSEYLAGATGELFF
16,TRBJ2-6,TRBV4-1,.,.,TGCGCCAGCAGCGCCGTACAGTCAACTGGGGCCAACGTCCTGACTTTC,CASSAVQSTGANVLTF
14,TRBJ2-3,TRBV5-1,.,.,TGCGCCAGCAGCTTGGCAGTTAGCATAGATACGCAGTATTTT,CASSLAVSIDTQYF
15,TRBJ1-2,TRBV5-5,.,.,TGTGCCAGCAGCTTTTCCGCCGGGCAGGACTATGGCTACACCTTC,CASSFSAGQDYGYTF
13,TRBJ2-3,TRBV9,.,.,TGTGCCAGCAGTGGACCCAGCACAGATACGCAGTATTTT,CASSGPSTDTQYF
18,TRBJ2-3,TRBV18,TRBD2,.,TGTGCCAGCTCACGTGGGACTAGCGGGGGAAGGGGCACAGATACGCAGTATTTT,CASSRGTSGGRGTDTQYF
14,TRBJ1-5,TRBV27,.,.,TGTGCCAGCAGGCCGACAGGAGGGAGGCAGCCCCAGCATTTT,CASRPTGGRQPQHF
14,TRBJ2-2,TRBV6-6,TRBD1,.,TGTGCCAGCAGTTTGGGACAGGATCACCGGGAGCTGTTTTTT,CASSLGQDHRELFF
15,TRBJ2-1,TRBV18,TRBD1,.,TGTGCCAGCTCACCTAGGACAGGGTCGGACAATGAGCAGTTCTTC,CASSPRTGSDNEQFF
16,TRBJ2-1,TRBV5-1,TRBD2,.,TGCGCCAGCAGCCTTAGCGGGAGGACCGTCTACAATGAGCAGTTCTTC,CASSLSGRTVYNEQFF
11,TRBJ1-1,TRBV20-1,.,few,TGCAGTGCCCTGGGGGGGACTGAAGCTTTCTTT,CSALGGTEAFF
12,TRBJ1-2,TRBV29-1,.,.,TGCAGCGTTAAAGGGGGGACTGGCGGCTACACCTTC,CSVKGGTGGYTF
17,TRBJ2-6,TRBV19,.,.,TGTGCCAGTAGTATGGGTCAGCCTCGGTCTGGGGCCAACGTCCTGACTTTC,CASSMGQPRSGANVLTF
15,TRBJ1-1,TRBV9,.,.,TGTGCCAGCAGCGTTACAGGATCCTACAACACTGAAGCTTTCTTT,CASSVTGSYNTEAFF
13,TRBJ1-2,TRBV28,.,once,TGTGCCAGCAGTTTATTAGCAGGGTATGGCTACACCTTC,CASSLLAGYGYTF
15,TRBJ2-7,TRBV27,.,.,TGTGCCAGCAGTTTCCGGCTGGCCCTCTCCTACGAGCAGTACTTC,CASSFRLALSYEQYF
13,TRBJ1-2,TRBV6-4,TRBD1,.,TGTGCCAGCAGTCCCGGACAGGGGGATGGCTACACCTTC,CASSPGQGDGYTF
14,TRBJ2-2,TRBV7-2,.,.,TGTGCCAGCAGCTTAGGGCAAAACACCGGGGAGCTGTTTTTT,CASSLGQNTGELFF